These 5 T cell receptor beta chains share one sample of origin, sequenced in a study of early T cells in non-severe SARS-CoV-2 infection. TCRdb itself ran the 5' RACE reads through MiXCR, one entry per CDR3 protein. The table shows under 90,000 distinct CDR3 sequences, with around 13% occurring only once. The sequencing input was whole blood. The receptors here all came from an adult who was a healthcare worker with PCR-confirmed SARS-CoV-2 infection or an uninfected control (not recorded which).

As to this clonotype: Mismatch with germline at one junction end may stem from a read error. This chain joins TRBV28 and TRBJ2-2; the match to TRBD2 covers 12 bases. Germline V lookup: CDR1 MDHEN, CDR2 SYDVKM. This CDR3 has 16 amino acids. The CDR3 region is CAGSPTSGGDTGELFF. For the CDR3, the DNA is TGTGCCGGCAGCCCGACTAGCGGGGGCGACACCGGGGAGCTGTTTTTT.

This clonotype was seen at least ten times. The CDR3 nucleotides are TGTGCCAGCAGCTTAGATCATGGTGCCGGCTACAATGAGCAGTTCTTC. Translating it yields CASSLDHGAGYNEQFF. The chain joins TRBV7-6 to TRBJ2-1, with D uncertain. The germline V gene has CDR1 SGHVS and CDR2 FNYEAQ. Trimming left V 1 base short and J 3 bases short, with 13 bases between. CDR3 length: 16 amino acids.

This clonotype was seen ten or more times. This chain uses TRBV10-2 with TRBJ1-2; TRBD1 is a possible D gene (5 bases). The CDR3 sequence is 13 residues long. Germline lookup yields CDR1 WSHSY and CDR2 SAAADI. V was trimmed by 0 bases and J by 3 bases, leaving 5 bases between them. The CDR3 sequence is CASSESGDYGYTF. CDR3 bases: TGCGCCAGCAGTGAGTCGGGGGACTATGGCTACACCTTC.

This clonotype has more than one count but fewer than ten. The chain links TRBV20-1 to TRBJ2-1, with D possibly TRBD1 on 6 matching bases. The CDR3 totals 13 residues. The V end was cut by 1 base, the J end by 3 bases, with 7 bases between. Germline CDR1 reads DFQATT; CDR2 reads SNEGSKA (reference sequence). The chain's CDR3 is CSARGDIYNEQFF. Written as DNA, the CDR3 is TGCAGTGCTAGAGGGGACATCTACAATGAGCAGTTCTTC.

This clonotype was seen at least ten times. The V call is TRBV7-9, the J call TRBJ1-6; D is ambiguous. Trimming stripped 3 bases from V and 9 bases from J, with 12 bases between. The CDR3 consists of 14 residues. From germline, CDR1 is SEHNR and CDR2 FQNEAQ (reference sequence). The CDR3 protein is CASSFLGDGSPLHF. The CDR3 bases are TGTGCCAGCAGCTTCTTGGGTGACGGTTCACCCCTCCACTTT.